Listed below are T cell receptor beta chains from one sample, sequenced in a study of blood T cell repertoires in COVID-19. Using immunoSEQ multiplex PCR, the repertoire was profiled, and TCRdb retains in-frame clones only, with some absent. The data contain 330,000 or so clones, roughly 90% of them singletons. The sample taken for sequencing was peripheral blood. The receptors come from a man aged 25 to 40 with COVID-19, enrolled during active disease. Both conserved end residues are part of each CDR3.

CDR3 length,J gene,V gene,CDR3 protein
14,TRBJ2-3,TRBV30,CALEQGAGTDTQYF
16,TRBJ2-5,TRBV19,CASSIFGGALQETQYF
14,TRBJ2-7,TRBV7-6,CASRHRDTSYEQYF
13,TRBJ1-2,TRBV18,CASSLGQGNGYTF
15,TRBJ2-1,TRBV6-4,CASSDSAGGPNEQFF
15,TRBJ2-1,TRBV9,CASSPRQGVGNEQFF
17,TRBJ2-1,TRBV3-1/TRBV3-2,CASSQMAGGLSHNEQFF
15,TRBJ1-2,TRBV27,CASSRDRVSNYGYTF
15,TRBJ1-5,TRBV28,CASSPLGGDIQPQHF
17,TRBJ1-5,TRBV11-2,CASSLGGLGRGHQPQHF
14,TRBJ2-2,TRBV7-7,CASSFQGGTGELFF
15,TRBJ2-2,TRBV3-1/TRBV3-2,CASRSTGAYTGELFF
10,TRBJ2-5,TRBV28,CASSLETQYF
13,TRBJ1-1,TRBV6-5,CASSSQGSTEAFF
14,TRBJ2-5,TRBV9,CASSPWDSQETQYF
17,TRBJ2-1,TRBV4-1,CASSQAGTSGGPNEQFF
15,TRBJ2-3,TRBV5-1,CASSLAGASTDTQYF
13,TRBJ1-4,TRBV6-4,CANPLNGPEKLFF